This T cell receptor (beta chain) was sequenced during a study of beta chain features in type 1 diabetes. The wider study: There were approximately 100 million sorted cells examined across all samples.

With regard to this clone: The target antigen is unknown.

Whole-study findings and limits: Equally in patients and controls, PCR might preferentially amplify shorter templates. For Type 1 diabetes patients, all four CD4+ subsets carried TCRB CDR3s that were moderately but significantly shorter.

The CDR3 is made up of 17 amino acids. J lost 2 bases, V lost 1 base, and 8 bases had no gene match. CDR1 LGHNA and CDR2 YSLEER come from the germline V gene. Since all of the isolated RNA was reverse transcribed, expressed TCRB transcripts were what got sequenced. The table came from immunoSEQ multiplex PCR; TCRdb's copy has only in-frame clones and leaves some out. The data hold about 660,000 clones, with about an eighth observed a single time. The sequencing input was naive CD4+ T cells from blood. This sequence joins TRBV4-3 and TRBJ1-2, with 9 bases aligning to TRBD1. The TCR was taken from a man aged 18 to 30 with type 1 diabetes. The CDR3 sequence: CASSQAYTGGANYGYTF. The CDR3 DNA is TGCGCCAGCAGCCAAGCATACACAGGGGGCGCAAACTATGGCTACACCTTC.